This T cell receptor (beta chain) derives from a study of T-cell memory formation after mild COVID-19. Across the study: Each donor largely had its own TCR clusters.

The V end was cut by 7 bases, the J end by 3 bases, with 15 bases between. This CDR3 region has 15 residues. A single record per CDR3 protein comes from TCRdb applying MiXCR to the 5' RACE reads. The sample has some 450,000 distinct CDR3 sequences, about 20% seen once. The TCR sequence derives from an adult woman who had mild COVID-19 (a few samples of this study predate the infection). Cell type and time point are not known. This chain uses TRBV12-3 or TRBV12-4 with TRBJ1-4; D is unclear. Material for sequencing was PBMCs or a T cell subset sorted from them (not recorded which). The CDR3 nucleotides are TGTGCCAGCACCCACTGGGCAGGCTCTAATGAAAAACTGTTTTTT. Amino acid sequence: CASTHWAGSNEKLFF.